This T cell receptor (beta chain) was retrieved from a study of shared clonotypes between healthy human individuals. General study findings and limits: Naive subsets usually exceeded memory subsets in estimated richness.

The assay was immunoSEQ multiplex PCR, and TCRdb's table has in-frame clones only and misses some. The sample contains millions of clones, roughly 94% of which appear only once. Worth noting for this clone: Its matching antigen is unknown.

The CDR3 covers 19 residues. J is TRBJ1-5 and V is TRBV21-1; TRBD1, the table's D call, lacks a check against the DNA. TRBV21-1 is described as a pseudogene. Sequenced material: naive CD4+ T cells sorted from blood. Documented subset: CD45RA+ positively selected. The receptor comes from a man aged 18-30 years in good health. CDR3 nucleotides: TGTGCCAGCAGCTACCCCCCGAACAGGGCCAGTCTCATCAATCAGCCCCAGCATTTT. Protein: CASSYPPNRASLINQPQHF.